Presented here are 17 T cell receptor beta chains from one specimen sequenced in a study of blood T cells in healthy people across ages. For the second PCR, which ran for about 6 to 12 cycles, a sample-barcoded 5' primer and a J-beta primer mix were used. Via MiXCR, TCRdb re-called the 5' RACE reads, giving one row per CDR3 protein. Seen here are over 1,500,000 distinct CDR3 sequences, 49% observed once, and the top ten hold approximately 2%. Source material: blood. The source is a woman in her thirties or forties in good health.

This clonotype turned up a few times. J is TRBJ2-5 and V is TRBV20-1; D perhaps matches TRBD2 (6 bases). Trimming took off 4 bases at V and 7 bases at J, with 19 bases between the two ends. CDR1 and CDR2 from the germline V gene are DFQATT and SNEGSKA (reference sequence). The CDR3 runs 14 residues. The CDR3 here is CSATTGREAGTQYF. CDR3 bases: TGCAGTGCTACTACTGGTAGGGAGGCGGGGACCCAGTACTTC.

This clonotype was counted only a few times. The chain employs TRBV20-1 and TRBJ2-7; D is ambiguous. The V end lost 7 bases, the J end lost 0 bases, and 19 bases lay between the germline ends. The CDR3 has 15 amino acids. In germline, CDR1 is DFQATT, CDR2 SNEGSKA (reference sequence). For the CDR3, the DNA is TGCAGTGTTCCCTCCCCCGGTGCACTCTCCTACGAGCAGTACTTC. This sequence encodes CSVPSPGALSYEQYF.

The sample holds a few counts of this clonotype. The rearrangement uses TRBV6-5 and TRBJ2-5; perhaps TRBD2 as D (5 bases). Trimming removed 6 bases from V and 5 bases from J, with 13 bases in between. CDR1 and CDR2 (germline): MNHEY, SVGAGI. The CDR3 covers 13 residues. The CDR3 spells CASRTGVRETQYF. The CDR3 coding sequence is TGTGCCAGCAGGACCGGGGTTCGGGAGACCCAGTACTTC.

This clonotype was recorded only once. This chain joins TRBV3-1 and TRBJ2-7, with 8 positions matching TRBD1. The DNA matches TRBJ2-5 better at its end, which makes the J call doubtful. Germline assignment: CDR1 LGHDT and CDR2 YNNKEL (reference sequence). This CDR3 is built from 15 residues. The CDR3 DNA sequence: TGTGCCAGCAGCCAACTGCAGGGGGCGGGAGAGACCCAGTACTTC. Translation gives CASSQLQGAGETQYF.

This chain uses TRBV4-3 with TRBJ2-3; 9 positions agree with TRBD2. The V gene end was trimmed by 5 bases and the J gene end by 4 bases; junction bases not matched to a gene: 22. This CDR3 has 20 residues. Germline-derived CDR1 and CDR2 are LGHNA and YSLEER. This chain's CDR3 is CASSTGNPLTLAGRADTQYF. CDR3 in DNA: TGCGCCAGCAGCACTGGGAACCCTCTAACTCTAGCGGGGCGGGCAGATACGCAGTATTTT.

The V and J genes are TRBV29-1 and TRBJ2-3, with 8 bases identical to TRBD2. Germline V lookup: CDR1 SQVTM, CDR2 ANQGSEA. This CDR3 contains 15 residues. V dropped 7 bases and J dropped 4; count of bases not matched to a gene: 13. CDR3 sequence reads: CSAIRGGTRPDTQYF. CDR3 DNA sequence: TGCAGCGCTATTCGCGGGGGGACTAGACCAGATACGCAGTATTTT.

The chain has TRBV28 and TRBJ1-4, with TRBD1 matching over 7 bases. V lost 6 bases, J lost 8 bases, and 9 bases stayed unmatched. This CDR3 spans 14 amino acids. Germline V gene sequence: CDR1 MDHEN, CDR2 SYDVKM. CDR3 in DNA: TGTGCCAGCAGATACAGGGGTTCTGGCGAAAAACTGTTTTTT. As protein: CASRYRGSGEKLFF.

J is TRBJ2-1 and V is TRBV7-9, with unresolved D. Trimming left V 5 bases short and J 5 bases short, with 10 bases between. CDR1 and CDR2 from the germline V gene are SEHNR and FQNEAQ (reference sequence). This CDR3 is built from 13 residues. The CDR3 DNA is TGTGCCAGCAGCATCGGACCCCACAATGAGCAGTTCTTC. It is translated as CASSIGPHNEQFF.

This sequence joins TRBV7-2 and TRBJ2-5; TRBD2 is a possible D gene (6 bases). Germline CDR1 is SGHTA and CDR2 is FQGNSA. Trimming left V 3 bases short and J 2 bases short, with 16 bases between. This CDR3 has 16 residues. Here the CDR3 DNA reads TGTGCCAGCAGCTTGGCTCTAGGGAGGAGGCAAGAGACCCAGTACTTC. Amino acids: CASSLALGRRQETQYF.

A single count supports this clonotype. This sequence joins TRBV27 and TRBJ1-5; tentatively, D is TRBD1 (5 bases). The CDR3 contains 14 residues. Trimming pared 7 bases from V and 3 bases from J, leaving 13 bases between. Germline V CDR1 and CDR2: MNHEY, SMNVEV (reference sequence). This CDR3 reads CASKPLQVNQPQHF. Written as DNA, the CDR3 is TGTGCCAGCAAGCCACTACAGGTCAATCAGCCCCAGCATTTT.

The chain couples TRBV14 to TRBJ2-7, with 7 bases lining up with TRBD1. The length of the CDR3 is 15 residues. With 6 bases clipped from V and 6 bases from J, the junction kept 14 bases outside the gene matches. CDR1 and CDR2 (germline): SGHDN, FVKESK. CDR3 in amino acids: CASSPLPGQWTEQYF. The CDR3, as DNA: TGTGCCAGCAGTCCCCTCCCGGGACAGTGGACCGAGCAGTACTTC. The variable domain in full, completed from reference TRBV14 and TRBJ2-7, reads EAGVTQFPSHSVIEKGQTVTLRCDPISGHDNLYWYRRVMGKEIKFLLHFVKESKQDESGMPNNRFLAERTGGTYSTLKVQPAELEDSGVYFCASSPLPGQWTEQYFGPGTRLTVT.

J is TRBJ2-5 and V is TRBV5-1, with D possibly TRBD1 on 5 matching bases. V shed 3 bases and J shed 0 bases, with 9 bases lying between them. CDR1 SGHRS and CDR2 YFSETQ come from the germline V gene. There are 14 residues in the CDR3. CDR3 protein: CASSYGANQETQYF. CDR3 sequence (DNA): TGCGCCAGCAGCTATGGGGCTAACCAAGAGACCCAGTACTTC.

A word on this clonotype: Germline and junction disagree at one end, which may indicate a read error. In nucleotides, the CDR3 is TGCAGTGCAAGAGGGGACAGGGTTCAAGAGACCCAGTACTTC. Translation gives CSARGDRVQETQYF. The chain carries TRBV20-1 and TRBJ2-5; 9 nucleotides align to TRBD1. This CDR3 is built from 14 residues. Per germline, CDR1 DFQATT and CDR2 SNEGSKA (reference sequence).

This clonotype occurred many times. V is TRBV4-3 and J is TRBJ2-7, with TRBD1 identical over 8 bases. This CDR3 comprises 14 residues. CDR1 is LGHNA, CDR2 YSLEER, per germline. After removal of 3 bases from V and 2 bases from J, the junction contained 3 bases not matched to a gene. The DNA for the CDR3 is TGCGCCAGCAGCCACGAGACAGGGGCCTACGAGCAGTACTTC. Protein: CASSHETGAYEQYF.

The chain joins TRBV24-1 to TRBJ1-5; 9 positions agree with TRBD1. The CDR3 has 18 residues. Germline V gives CDR1 KGHDR, CDR2 SFDVKD. The V segment lost 5 bases and the J segment 1 base; nucleotides outside the gene matches: 11. CDR3 loop: CATSGGPEDRGSNQPQHF. In nucleotides, the CDR3 is TGTGCCACCAGTGGGGGACCTGAGGACAGGGGCAGCAATCAGCCCCAGCATTTT.

The chain combines TRBV3-1 with TRBJ2-6; D uncertain. There are 15 residues in the CDR3. Trimming removed 1 base from V and 4 bases from J, with 8 bases in between. In germline, CDR1 is LGHDT, CDR2 YNNKEL (reference sequence). The CDR3 sequence is CASSQVAVGANVLTF. For the CDR3, the DNA is TGTGCCAGCAGCCAAGTCGCCGTGGGGGCCAACGTCCTGACTTTC.

The chain links TRBV20-1 to TRBJ2-7; 8 nucleotides agree with TRBD1. The CDR3 has 15 residues. Germline trimming cut 5 bases from V and 5 bases from J; bases unmatched to any gene: 14. CDR1 and CDR2 (germline): DFQATT, SNEGSKA (reference sequence). The CDR3 bases are TGCAGTGCTGAAAACACAGGGGGTATCTATAACGAGCAGTACTTC. Translating it yields CSAENTGGIYNEQYF.